The source of this TCR beta chain is a study of blood T cell repertoires in COVID-19. Background on the study: Collection of acute and convalescent COVID-19 samples took place in the United States, Italy and Spain.

Study processing details: Estimated nucleated cell counts came from reference gene primer amplification. Sequenced by immunoSEQ multiplex PCR; TCRdb stores in-frame clones only, minus some. From that table come the V and J calls and clone size; the DNA was used to work out D and trimming. The sample lists 170,000 or so clones; 89% were seen once. This clone was detected once. Source material: peripheral blood. The TCR was taken from a man between 18 and 29 years old who had recovered from COVID-19.

CDR3 DNA sequence: TGTGCCAGCAGAAGGGGCGGACAGGAAACCGGGGAGCTGTTTTTT. The encoded protein is CASRRGGQETGELFF. This chain uses TRBV6-5 with TRBJ2-2, with 7 bases fitting TRBD1. The CDR3 consists of 15 residues. The ends lost 6 bases at V and 5 bases at J; junction bases unmatched: 9. Germline V gene data show CDR1 as MNHEY and CDR2 as SVGAGI.